This paragraph covers one TCR beta chain sequence. Between the trimmed V and J ends, which lost 4 bases and 1 base, there was a span of 9 bases. CDR3 size: 14 residues. Germline V gene data show CDR1 as SGDLS and CDR2 as YYNGEE. Sequencing was performed with immunoSEQ multiplex PCR; in TCRdb, only in-frame clones are kept and a portion is missing. Seen here are 200,000 to 250,000 clones, approximately 84% observed once, and the top ten hold 3%. The source of the sample is a study of blood T cell repertoires in COVID-19. Study context: Researchers got acute and convalescent COVID-19 samples from the United States, Italy and Spain. The cDNA or gDNA used as material had been derived from T cells, B-cell-depleted T cells, or PBMCs.

The chain carries TRBV9 and TRBJ1-3; TRBD1 is a possible D gene (5 bases). The TCR comes from a woman in her 30s who had recovered from COVID-19. Sequenced: peripheral blood. CDR3 protein: CASSFRESGNTIYF. CDR3 bases: TGTGCCAGCAGCTTCAGGGAATCTGGAAACACCATATATTTT.